The rows below give T cell receptor beta chains drawn from one sample of a study of blood T cell repertoires in COVID-19. The data were produced by immunoSEQ multiplex PCR, yet TCRdb's version contains in-frame clones alone and is incomplete. Here the sample spans 50,000 or so clones, roughly nine tenths being singletons. Sequencing was carried out using peripheral blood. The receptors originated from a woman of 80 years or more with acute or convalescent COVID-19. Both conserved end residues are part of each CDR3. The D gene is left open where the match is weak. Some rows have no size entry. The others give once, few or many, or a class for an expanded clone.

TRBV27	TRBD2	.	TRBJ2-7	TGTGCCAGCAGTTCTAGCGGGAGAGGCGAGCAGTACTTC	CASSSSGRGEQYF
TRBV5-1	.	.	TRBJ1-2	TGCGCCAGCAGCTTGGATTCCGGGGGGAATGGCTACACCTTC	CASSLDSGGNGYTF
TRBV5-6	TRBD1	.	TRBJ1-2	TGTGCCAGCAGCTCCCGGCAGGGGGCAAACTATGGCTACACCTTC	CASSSRQGANYGYTF
TRBV29-1	TRBD1	.	TRBJ2-2	TGCAGCGTTGATGGCCCAGGGGGTCGGAGAGACGGGGAGCTGTTTTTT	CSVDGPGGRRDGELFF
TRBV10-3	TRBD1	.	TRBJ1-2	TGTGCCATTAACCGGGACAGGGGTTATGGCTACACCTTC	CAINRDRGYGYTF
TRBV18	.	.	TRBJ2-3	TGTGCCAGCTACTCAAACAGAGGCACAGATACGCAGTATTTT	CASYSNRGTDTQYF
TRBV5-1	.	once	TRBJ1-1	TGCGCCAGCAGCAGGGGGGAGGGATTGAACACTGAAGCTTTCTTT	CASSRGEGLNTEAFF
TRBV7-2	TRBD1	.	TRBJ1-5	TGTGCCAGCAGCTTATACCCCGGACAGGGGGGACAGCCCCAGCATTTT	CASSLYPGQGGQPQHF
TRBV5-4	.	.	TRBJ2-7	TGTGCCAGCAGCTTGGCTCTGTTTCCCGAGCAGTACTTC	CASSLALFPEQYF
TRBV13	.	.	TRBJ2-1	TGTGCCAGCAGCTTAGTCAGCGTAATCGGTAATGAGCAGTTCTTC	CASSLVSVIGNEQFF
TRBV6-5	.	.	TRBJ1-1	TGTGCCAGCAAAACCAGCAGGGCAACTGAAGCTTTCTTT	CASKTSRATEAFF
TRBV28	.	few	TRBJ1-5	TGTGCCAGCAGCCCAGGGCCCACAACCGCGCCCCAGCATTTT	CASSPGPTTAPQHF
TRBV4-2	TRBD1	.	TRBJ1-6	TGTGCCAGCAGCCTTTGGACAGGGGGCCAGGGTACACCCCTCCACTTT	CASSLWTGGQGTPLHF
TRBV5-1	TRBD1	.	TRBJ1-6	TGCGCCAGCAGCACCGAGGGACAGGTTTATAATTCACCCCTCCACTTT	CASSTEGQVYNSPLHF
TRBV29-1	TRBD2	.	TRBJ2-1	TGCAGCGTTGATGACGGACTAGTGAGGAATGAGCAGTTCTTC	CSVDDGLVRNEQFF
TRBV20-1	.	.	TRBJ2-7	TGCAGTGTCCCGAGGGTAGAGCAGTACTTC	CSVPRVEQYF
TRBV9	.	.	TRBJ1-1	TGTGCCAGCAGCGTAGCCGACAGCCGGGGGGCTGAAGCTTTCTTT	CASSVADSRGAEAFF
TRBV5-1	TRBD1	.	TRBJ2-7	TGCGCCAGCGGGACAGGGGATAGGAGCGGGGGCTACGAGCAGTACTTC	CASGTGDRSGGYEQYF
TRBV6-5	TRBD1	.	TRBJ2-7	TGTGCCAGCAGAACCGGACAGGGGGCCTCCTTCCACTTC	CASRTGQGASFHF
TRBV19	TRBD1	.	TRBJ2-5	TGTGCCAGTAGTATAAACAGGGGAGAGACCCAGTACTTC	CASSINRGETQYF
TRBV25-1	TRBD1	.	TRBJ1-5	TGTGCCAGCTCCCCGACAGGGCCGTTAACTCAGCCCCAGCATTTT	CASSPTGPLTQPQHF
TRBV3-1/TRBV3-2	.	.	TRBJ2-1	TGTGCCAGCAGCCAAGATTATAAGAGCAATGAGCAGTTCTTC	CASSQDYKSNEQFF
TRBV28	.	.	TRBJ1-6	TGTGCCAGCAGACACCAGCCTGGGACCGCGGGAGTCGCCCTCCACTTT	CASRHQPGTAGVALHF
TRBV19	TRBD1	.	TRBJ1-5	TGTGCCAGTAGCGACAGGGGCCGCTATAGCAATCAGCCCCAGCATTTT	CASSDRGRYSNQPQHF
TRBV28	.	.	TRBJ1-2	TGTGCCAGCAGTTTAGAATGGGGCAGGACCAATGGCTACACCTTC	CASSLEWGRTNGYTF
TRBV29-1	TRBD1	.	TRBJ1-2	TGCAGCGTTGAAGATCCAGGGGGTTGGAACTATGGCTACACCTTC	CSVEDPGGWNYGYTF
TRBV9	TRBD1	.	TRBJ1-3	TGTGCCAGCAGCGCCGGACAGGGCCTCTCTGGAAACACCATATATTTT	CASSAGQGLSGNTIYF
TRBV10-3	TRBD1	.	TRBJ2-5	TGTGCCATCAGCGGACAGGGTATGAAAGAGACCCAGTACTTC	CAISGQGMKETQYF
TRBV5-6	.	once	TRBJ1-2	TGTGCCAGCAGCCCCTCGGGGGGGCTTAGTTTTAACTATGGCTACACCTTC	CASSPSGGLSFNYGYTF
TRBV10-3	.	.	TRBJ2-7	TGTGCCATCAGTGGGACTGAAACCTACGAGCAGTACTTC	CAISGTETYEQYF
TRBV7-9	.	.	TRBJ1-5	TGTGCCAGCAGCTTAGCGAATGGAGATTACAATCAGCCCCAGCATTTT	CASSLANGDYNQPQHF